This is a list of T cell receptor beta chains from one sample in a study of Ad26.COV2.S vaccination and SARS-CoV-2 variants. TCRdb's table, derived via immunoSEQ multiplex PCR, lists solely in-frame clones and lacks some. The sample has some 520,000 clones, 87% seen once; the top ten hold around 13%. The material was peripheral blood, obtained in a trial of Ad26.COV2.S vaccine versus placebo. These receptors all come from a person aged 18-60 years who received the Ad26.COV2.S COVID-19 vaccine or a placebo. Both conserved end residues are part of each CDR3. The D gene is left open where the match is weak.

DNA: TGTGCCAGCAGCGTAGATCCAGGACTAGCGGTGGAGACCCAGTACTTC; CDR3: CASSVDPGLAVETQYF; D: TRBD2; V: TRBV9; J: TRBJ2-5
DNA: TGTGCCAGCAGCCAAGTACAGGGGGATGGTCAGCCCCAGCATTTT; CDR3: CASSQVQGDGQPQHF; D: TRBD1; V: TRBV4-2; J: TRBJ1-5
DNA: TGTGCCACCCGACTAGCCGCTCGCGCTAATGAGCAGTTCTTC; CDR3: CATRLAARANEQFF; D: TRBD2; V: TRBV27; J: TRBJ2-1
DNA: TGTGCCAGCAGCTGGAGGGACAGCATTGATGGCTACACCTTC; CDR3: CASSWRDSIDGYTF; D: TRBD1; V: TRBV7-9; J: TRBJ1-2
DNA: TGCGCCAGCAGCTTGGGGAGTACCCACACAGATACGCAGTATTTT; CDR3: CASSLGSTHTDTQYF; D: -; V: TRBV5-1; J: TRBJ2-3
DNA: TGTGCTAGCAGCTCGGGACTAGGTGGCTCCTACGAGCAGTACTTC; CDR3: CASSSGLGGSYEQYF; D: TRBD2; V: TRBV7-7; J: TRBJ2-7
DNA: TGTGCCAGCAGCAGAACCGGGACAGGCTTAGGCTACACCTTC; CDR3: CASSRTGTGLGYTF; D: TRBD1; V: TRBV28; J: TRBJ1-2
DNA: TGTGCCAGCAGTGAGTTAGTGACGGAAGAGACCCAGTACTTC; CDR3: CASSELVTEETQYF; D: -; V: TRBV25-1; J: TRBJ2-5
DNA: TGTGCCAGCAACCCAAGTGGGGCAACCTACGAGCAGTACTTC; CDR3: CASNPSGATYEQYF; D: -; V: TRBV6-2/TRBV6-3; J: TRBJ2-7
DNA: TGTGCCAGCTCACCAGAAGTGATGGGTCGCAATCAGCCCCAGCATTTT; CDR3: CASSPEVMGRNQPQHF; D: -; V: TRBV18; J: TRBJ1-5
DNA: TGTGCCAGCAGCAAGAGGATCCAAGGGGTTTTTACTGAAGCTTTCTTT; CDR3: CASSKRIQGVFTEAFF; D: -; V: TRBV9; J: TRBJ1-1
DNA: TGTGCCTGGAGGACGAACCCAGGGGCGGGAGGACTGTTCTTC; CDR3: CAWRTNPGAGGLFF; D: TRBD2; V: TRBV30; J: TRBJ2-1
DNA: TGTGCCAGCAGACAGACAGGGAACTACGAGCAGTACTTC; CDR3: CASRQTGNYEQYF; D: TRBD1; V: TRBV28; J: TRBJ2-7
DNA: TGTGCCAGCAGCTTAGCGCAGGGGGCGCGGTACGAGCAGTACTTC; CDR3: CASSLAQGARYEQYF; D: TRBD1; V: TRBV7-6; J: TRBJ2-7
DNA: TGTGCCAGCAGCTCCCTTACAGGGGTTGGTGAAAAACTGTTTTTT; CDR3: CASSSLTGVGEKLFF; D: TRBD1; V: TRBV7-9; J: TRBJ1-4
DNA: TGCGCCAGCAGCCAAGGACGGGACACACAATACGAGCAGTACTTC; CDR3: CASSQGRDTQYEQYF; D: -; V: TRBV4-3; J: TRBJ2-7
DNA: TGCGCCAGCAGCCAAGACATAAAGTTCTTCTCTGGAAACACCATATATTTT; CDR3: CASSQDIKFFSGNTIYF; D: -; V: TRBV4-3; J: TRBJ1-3
DNA: TGCGCCAGCAGGACAGAGAGCTCTGGCTACACCTTC; CDR3: CASRTESSGYTF; D: -; V: TRBV10-2; J: TRBJ1-2
DNA: TGTGCCAGCGGGGGAACAGGGGCGCGGGAGCTGTTTTTT; CDR3: CASGGTGARELFF; D: TRBD1; V: TRBV9; J: TRBJ2-2
DNA: TGTGCCAGCACCCCCGGGACAGGGTATTCACCCCTCCACTTT; CDR3: CASTPGTGYSPLHF; D: TRBD1; V: TRBV7-9; J: TRBJ1-6
DNA: TGTGCCAGCAGTTCGACCGCCGGAAGTGAGCAGTTCTTC; CDR3: CASSSTAGSEQFF; D: -; V: TRBV27; J: TRBJ2-1
DNA: TGTGCCAGCAGTACCCGACAGGGGACCCACGAGCAGTACTTC; CDR3: CASSTRQGTHEQYF; D: TRBD1; V: TRBV6-5; J: TRBJ2-7
DNA: TGTGCCAGCAGCACGGGACCGGGACTAGAAGAGACCCAGTACTTC; CDR3: CASSTGPGLEETQYF; D: TRBD2; V: TRBV5-4; J: TRBJ2-5
DNA: TGTGCCAGCAGTTACAACTTAGGGCAGAACACTGAAGCTTTCTTT; CDR3: CASSYNLGQNTEAFF; D: -; V: TRBV6-2/TRBV6-3; J: TRBJ1-1
DNA: TGTGCCAGCAGTTTATTCCTGACCTCTGGAAACACCATATATTTT; CDR3: CASSLFLTSGNTIYF; D: -; V: TRBV28; J: TRBJ1-3
DNA: TGCGCCAGCAGCCAAGAGGAGAACGCAGATACGCAGTATTTT; CDR3: CASSQEENADTQYF; D: -; V: TRBV4-1; J: TRBJ2-3